These 10 T cell receptor beta chains came from one sample sequenced in a study of shared clonotypes between healthy human individuals. The protocol was immunoSEQ multiplex PCR, while the TCRdb copy is restricted to in-frame clones and leaves out a portion. The top ten clones hold 0.7% to 0.95% of a sample with around 990,000 clones, 70% to 85% of them seen once. Sample: memory CD4+ T cells from PBMCs. Subset denoted: CD45RA-negative fraction. These receptors were taken from a man between 18 and 35 years old in good health. Some clones in this sample may be carry-over from other donors' samples.

This clone was seen only once. The chain joins TRBV28 to TRBJ1-3; D is unclear. The CDR3 contains 14 residues. Germline loops: CDR1 MDHEN, CDR2 SYDVKM. Trimming shortened V by 3 bases and J by 5 bases, and 11 bases separated the two germline ends. CDR3 amino acids: CASSLSDGRNTIYF. CDR3 nucleotides: TGTGCCAGCAGTTTGTCGGACGGGAGAAACACCATATATTTT.

In regard to this clone: This may stem from a read error, because a much larger clone lies one nucleotide away. V gene TRBV7-2 combines with J gene TRBJ2-3, with 7 bases matching TRBD1. Per the germline V gene, CDR1 is SGHTA and CDR2 is FQGNSA. The CDR3 is 14 amino acids. V was clipped by 5 bases and J by 4 bases; unmatched bases: 6. The CDR3 DNA reads TGTGCCAGCAGCCAACGAACAGGGGCAGATACGCAGTATTTT. The encoded protein is CASSQRTGADTQYF.

As concerns this clone: This CDR3 is also generated by other DNA sequences in the sample. This sequence joins TRBV28 and TRBJ1-5; D is unclear. The CDR3 extends over 12 amino acids. Germline V gives CDR1 MDHEN, CDR2 SYDVKM. The V gene lost 6 bases and the J gene lost 3 bases, with 6 bases spanning the gap. The CDR3 region has the DNA TGTGCCAGCAGGGCTTCCAATCAGCCCCAGCATTTT. This encodes CASRASNQPQHF.

J is TRBJ2-5 and V is TRBV13, with a weak D call TRBD1 (5 bases). There are 14 residues in the CDR3. CDR1 is PRHDT and CDR2 is FYEKMQ in the germline V gene (reference sequence). The V end lost 5 bases, the J end lost 5 bases, and 15 bases lay between the germline ends. The CDR3 here is CASSPSQGGETQYF. The CDR3 bases are TGTGCCAGCAGCCCCTCGCAGGGTGGCGAGACCCAGTACTTC.

This chain uses TRBV19 with TRBJ1-1; D is possibly TRBD1 (5 bases). The length of the CDR3 is 16 residues. From germline, CDR1 is LNHDA and CDR2 SQIVND (reference sequence). V was cut by 5 bases and J by 3 bases, with 19 bases left in between. CDR3 residues: CASSAQRLGGYTEAFF. The CDR3 region has the DNA TGTGCCAGTAGTGCCCAGAGGTTGGGGGGGTACACTGAAGCTTTCTTT.

This clone was picked up many times. The chain recombines TRBV28 with TRBJ2-3, with D perhaps TRBD2 (5 bases). Trimming took off 2 bases at V and 9 bases at J, with 9 bases between the two ends. This CDR3 contains 12 residues. Per germline, CDR1 MDHEN and CDR2 SYDVKM. The CDR3 protein is CASSLAGRTQYF. The CDR3 coding sequence is TGTGCCAGCAGTTTAGCGGGTAGGACGCAGTATTTT. The full variable domain, in which reference TRBV28 and TRBJ2-3 provide the parts outside the CDR3, is DVKVTQSSRYLVKRTGEKVFLECVQDMDHENMFWYRQDPGLGLRLIYFSYDVKMKEKGDIPEGYSVSREKKERFSLILESASTNQTSMYLCASSLAGRTQYFGPGTRLTVL.

The sample holds one count of this clone. The genes are TRBV6-6 and TRBJ1-5; D unresolved. Germline CDR1 reads MNHNY; CDR2 reads SVGAGI (reference sequence). The CDR3 length is 15 residues. V was shortened by 3 bases and J by 0 bases, with 9 bases between the two germline ends. In DNA, the CDR3 is TGTGCCAGCAGTTATACGGGGAATAGCAATCAGCCCCAGCATTTT. Amino acid sequence: CASSYTGNSNQPQHF.

The chain is built from TRBV7-9 and TRBJ2-1; a weak D match, TRBD1 (6 bases). The CDR3 is made up of 14 amino acids. Germline CDR1 SEHNR, CDR2 FQNEAQ (reference sequence). V was shortened by 1 base and J by 4 bases, with 8 bases between the two germline ends. CDR3 DNA: TGTGCCAGCAGCTTAGAACAGGGTTACAATGAGCAGTTCTTC. This codes for CASSLEQGYNEQFF. The full variable domain, with the rest looked up from reference TRBV7-9 and TRBJ2-1, is DTGVSQNPRHKITKRGQNVTFRCDPISEHNRLYWYRQTLGQGPEFLTYFQNEAQLEKSRLLSDRFSAERPKGSFSTLEIQRTEQGDSAMYLCASSLEQGYNEQFFGPGTRLTVL.

Concerning this clone itself: Other nucleotide sequences in the sample specify the same CDR3. The chain has TRBV6-6 and TRBJ2-2; 10 bases align to TRBD1. CDR3 size: 15 residues. From germline, CDR1 is MNHNY and CDR2 SVGAGI (reference sequence). V lost 6 bases, J lost 3 bases, and 4 bases stayed unmatched. CDR3 in DNA: TGTGCCAGCAGCCCAGGACAGGGGGACACCGGGGAGCTGTTTTTT. Encoded protein: CASSPGQGDTGELFF.

V gene TRBV5-1 combines with J gene TRBJ1-3, with TRBD1 identical over 8 bases. Germline-derived CDR1 and CDR2 are SGHRS and YFSETQ. The CDR3 is 16 residues long. The junction had 8 bases not matched to a gene; V was cut back by 4 bases and J by 2 bases. CDR3 nucleotide sequence: TGCGCCAGCAGCGTAGGACAGGGAACTACTGGAAACACCATATATTTT. This sequence encodes CASSVGQGTTGNTIYF. Looking up the rest from reference TRBV5-1 and TRBJ1-3 gives the full variable domain: KAGVTQTPRYLIKTRGQQVTLSCSPISGHRSVSWYQQTPGQGLQFLFEYFSETQRNKGNFPGRFSGRQFSNSRSEMNVSTLELGDSALYLCASSVGQGTTGNTIYFGEGSWLTVV.